This T cell receptor (beta chain) came from a study of beta chain features in type 1 diabetes. V shed 4 bases and J 9 bases; nucleotides not matched to a gene: 7. This CDR3 region has 15 residues. In germline, CDR1 is MDHEN, CDR2 SYDVKM. In this sample, this clone turned up a few times. Purity exceeding 95% was reached by all sorted populations. The isolated RNA, all of it, was reverse transcribed, so expressed TCRB transcripts were what got sequenced. Sequenced by immunoSEQ multiplex PCR; TCRdb stores in-frame clones only, minus some. The sample has about 140,000 clones; 6.9% are singletons. The specimen was central memory CD4+ T cells from blood. V and J are TRBV28 and TRBJ2-1; 12 nucleotides line up with TRBD2. This clonotype originated in a woman aged 30 to 39 in good health. CDR3 region: CASSSTSGRGVEQFF. Written as DNA, the CDR3 is TGTGCCAGCAGTTCGACTAGCGGGAGAGGGGTTGAGCAGTTCTTC. The entire variable domain, with the rest obtained from reference TRBV28 and TRBJ2-1, is as follows: DVKVTQSSRYLVKRTGEKVFLECVQDMDHENMFWYRQDPGLGLRLIYFSYDVKMKEKGDIPEGYSVSREKKERFSLILESASTNQTSMYLCASSSTSGRGVEQFFGPGTRLTVL.